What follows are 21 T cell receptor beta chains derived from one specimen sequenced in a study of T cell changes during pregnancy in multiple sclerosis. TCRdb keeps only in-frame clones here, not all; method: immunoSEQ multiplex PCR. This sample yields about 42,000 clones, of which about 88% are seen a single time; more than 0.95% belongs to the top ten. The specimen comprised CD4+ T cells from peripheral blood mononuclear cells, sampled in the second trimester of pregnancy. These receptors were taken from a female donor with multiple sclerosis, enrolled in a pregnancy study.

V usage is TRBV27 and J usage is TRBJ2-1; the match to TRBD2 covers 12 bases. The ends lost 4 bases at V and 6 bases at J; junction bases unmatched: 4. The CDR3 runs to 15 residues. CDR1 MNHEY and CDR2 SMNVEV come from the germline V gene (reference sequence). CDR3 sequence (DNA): TGTGCCAGCAGTTCCCTAGCGGGAGGGGGCAATGAGCAGTTCTTC. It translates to CASSSLAGGGNEQFF.

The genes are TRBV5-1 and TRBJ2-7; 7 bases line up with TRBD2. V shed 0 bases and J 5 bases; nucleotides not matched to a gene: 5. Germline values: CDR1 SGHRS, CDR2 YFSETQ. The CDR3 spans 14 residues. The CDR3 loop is CASSLDGRQNEQYF. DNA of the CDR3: TGCGCCAGCAGCTTGGACGGGAGGCAAAACGAGCAGTACTTC. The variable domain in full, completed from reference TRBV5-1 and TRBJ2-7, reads KAGVTQTPRYLIKTRGQQVTLSCSPISGHRSVSWYQQTPGQGLQFLFEYFSETQRNKGNFPGRFSGRQFSNSRSEMNVSTLELGDSALYLCASSLDGRQNEQYFGPGTRLTVT.

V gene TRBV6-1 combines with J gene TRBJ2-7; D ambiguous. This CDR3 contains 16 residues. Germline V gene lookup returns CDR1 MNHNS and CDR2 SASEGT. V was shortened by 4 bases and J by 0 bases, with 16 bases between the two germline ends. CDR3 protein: CASSVGASASSYEQYF. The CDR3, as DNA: TGTGCCAGCAGTGTAGGAGCTTCGGCCAGCTCCTACGAGCAGTACTTC.

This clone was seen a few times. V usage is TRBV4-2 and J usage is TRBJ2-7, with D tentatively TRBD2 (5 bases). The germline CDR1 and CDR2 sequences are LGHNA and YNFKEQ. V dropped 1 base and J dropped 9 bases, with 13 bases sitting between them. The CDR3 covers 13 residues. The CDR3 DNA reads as TGTGCCAGCAGCCAAGGTATTACGGGAAGGCAGTACTTC. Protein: CASSQGITGRQYF.

CDR3 DNA: TGTGCCAGTAGTCTCGGGACATCCTCAGCAAATCAGCCCCAGCATTTT. Amino acids: CASSLGTSSANQPQHF. The chain links TRBV19 to TRBJ1-5; TRBD1 is a possible D gene (6 bases). Trimming took 5 bases from V and 4 from J, leaving 18 bases between them. This CDR3 has 16 residues. CDR1 and CDR2 (germline): LNHDA, SQIVND (reference sequence). Supplemented by reference TRBV19 and TRBJ1-5, the full variable domain reads DGGITQSPKYLFRKEGQNVTLSCEQNLNHDAMYWYRQDPGQGLRLIYYSQIVNDFQKGDIAEGYSVSREKKESFPLTVTSAQKNPTAFYLCASSLGTSSANQPQHFGDGTRLSIL.

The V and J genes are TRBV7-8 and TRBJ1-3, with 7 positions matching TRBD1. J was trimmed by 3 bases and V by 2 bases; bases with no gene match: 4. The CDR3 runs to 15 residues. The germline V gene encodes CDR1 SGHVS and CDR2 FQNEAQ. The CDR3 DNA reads TGTGCCAGCAGCTTAAGGCGGGACAGTGGAAACACCATATATTTT. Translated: CASSLRRDSGNTIYF.

CDR3 sequence: CASTTGTGGTEAFF. Written as DNA, the CDR3 is TGTGCCAGCACCACCGGGACAGGGGGCACTGAAGCTTTCTTT. The chain uses TRBV28 and TRBJ1-1; TRBD1 matches at 11 bases. Germline-derived CDR1 and CDR2 are MDHEN and SYDVKM. This CDR3 is built from 14 residues. The ends lost 7 bases at V and 4 bases at J; junction bases unmatched: 5.

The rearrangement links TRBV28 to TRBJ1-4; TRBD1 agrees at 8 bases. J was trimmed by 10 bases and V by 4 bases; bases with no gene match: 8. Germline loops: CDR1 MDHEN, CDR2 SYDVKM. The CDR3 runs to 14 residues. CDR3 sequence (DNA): TGTGCCAGCAGTTCCAGCAGGACAGGGTCAAAACTGTTTTTT. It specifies CASSSSRTGSKLFF.

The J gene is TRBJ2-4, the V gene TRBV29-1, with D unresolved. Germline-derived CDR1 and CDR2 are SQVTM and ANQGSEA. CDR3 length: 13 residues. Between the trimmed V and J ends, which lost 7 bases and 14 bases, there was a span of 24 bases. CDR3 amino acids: CSATDGWQKLEYF. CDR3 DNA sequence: TGCAGCGCTACAGACGGTTGGCAAAAACTTGAGTACTTC.

CDR3 loop: CARSSPRCYRAFPRPTNEKLFF. CDR3 nucleotide sequence: TGTGCCAGAAGCTCCCCCCGGTGTTACAGGGCTTTCCCACGACCAACTAATGAAAAACTGTTTTTT. The gene calls are TRBV5-3 and TRBJ1-4, with D possibly being TRBD1 (6 bases). TRBV5-3 is an ORF; its function is uncertain. The CDR3 covers 22 residues. The ends were cut back, 3 bases at V and 0 bases at J, with 30 bases in the middle.

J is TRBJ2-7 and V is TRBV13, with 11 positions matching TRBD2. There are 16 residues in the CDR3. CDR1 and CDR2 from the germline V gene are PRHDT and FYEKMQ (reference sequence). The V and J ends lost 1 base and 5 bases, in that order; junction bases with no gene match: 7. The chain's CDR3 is CASSLATTSGSHEQYF. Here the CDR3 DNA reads TGTGCCAGCAGCTTAGCCACTACTAGCGGGAGTCACGAGCAGTACTTC.

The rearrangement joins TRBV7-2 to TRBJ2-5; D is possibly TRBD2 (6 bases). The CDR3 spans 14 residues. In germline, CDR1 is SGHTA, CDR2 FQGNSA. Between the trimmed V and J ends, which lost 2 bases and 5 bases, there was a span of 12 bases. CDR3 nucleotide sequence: TGTGCCAGCAGCTTAACACCTGGGGGGGAGACCCAGTACTTC. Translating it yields CASSLTPGGETQYF.

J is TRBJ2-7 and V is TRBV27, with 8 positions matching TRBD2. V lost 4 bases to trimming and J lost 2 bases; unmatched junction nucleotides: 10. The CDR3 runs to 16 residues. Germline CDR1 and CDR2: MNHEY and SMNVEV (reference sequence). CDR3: CASSSPSGRFPYEQYF. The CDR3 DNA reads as TGTGCCAGCAGTTCCCCCAGCGGGAGATTTCCCTACGAGCAGTACTTC.

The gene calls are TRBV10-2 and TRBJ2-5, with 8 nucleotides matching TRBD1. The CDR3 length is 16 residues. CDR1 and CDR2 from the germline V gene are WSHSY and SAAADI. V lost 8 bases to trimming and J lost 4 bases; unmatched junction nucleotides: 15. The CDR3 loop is CASSLTGTGVGETQYF. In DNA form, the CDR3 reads TGCGCCAGCTCCCTAACCGGGACAGGCGTCGGAGAGACCCAGTACTTC.

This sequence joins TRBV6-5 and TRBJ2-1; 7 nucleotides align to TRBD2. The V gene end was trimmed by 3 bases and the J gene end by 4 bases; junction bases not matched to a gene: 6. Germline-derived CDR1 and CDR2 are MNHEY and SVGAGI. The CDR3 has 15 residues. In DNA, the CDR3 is TGTGCCAGCAGTTATGTGCTAGCGGCGTACAATGAGCAGTTCTTC. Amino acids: CASSYVLAAYNEQFF.

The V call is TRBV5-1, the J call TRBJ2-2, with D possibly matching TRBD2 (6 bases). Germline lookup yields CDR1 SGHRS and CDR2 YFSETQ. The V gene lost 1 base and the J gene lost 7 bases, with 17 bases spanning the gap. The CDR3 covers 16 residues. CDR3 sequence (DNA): TGCGCCAGCAGCTTGTTGCAGGAGGTTAGCGGCGGGGAGCTGTTTTTT. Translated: CASSLLQEVSGGELFF.

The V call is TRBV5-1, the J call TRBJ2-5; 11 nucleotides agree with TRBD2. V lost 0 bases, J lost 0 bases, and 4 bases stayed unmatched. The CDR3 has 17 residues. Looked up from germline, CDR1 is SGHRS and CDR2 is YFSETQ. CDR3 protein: CASSLGLAGRYQETQYF. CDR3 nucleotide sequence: TGCGCCAGCAGCTTGGGACTAGCGGGGAGGTACCAAGAGACCCAGTACTTC.

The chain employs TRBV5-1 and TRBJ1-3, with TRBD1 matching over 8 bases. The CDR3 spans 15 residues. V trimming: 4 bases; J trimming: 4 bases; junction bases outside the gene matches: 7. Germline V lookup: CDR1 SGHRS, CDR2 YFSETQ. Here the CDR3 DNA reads TGCGCCAGCAGCGGGACAGGAATGGACGGAAACACCATATATTTT. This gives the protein CASSGTGMDGNTIYF.

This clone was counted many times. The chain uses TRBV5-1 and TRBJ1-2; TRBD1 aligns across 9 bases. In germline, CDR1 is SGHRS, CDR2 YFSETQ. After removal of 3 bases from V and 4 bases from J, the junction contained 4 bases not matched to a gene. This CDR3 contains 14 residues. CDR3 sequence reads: CASSYRQGGYGYTF. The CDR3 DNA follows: TGCGCCAGCAGCTACAGACAGGGGGGCTATGGCTACACCTTC. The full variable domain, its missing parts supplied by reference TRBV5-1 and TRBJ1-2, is KAGVTQTPRYLIKTRGQQVTLSCSPISGHRSVSWYQQTPGQGLQFLFEYFSETQRNKGNFPGRFSGRQFSNSRSEMNVSTLELGDSALYLCASSYRQGGYGYTFGSGTRLTVV.

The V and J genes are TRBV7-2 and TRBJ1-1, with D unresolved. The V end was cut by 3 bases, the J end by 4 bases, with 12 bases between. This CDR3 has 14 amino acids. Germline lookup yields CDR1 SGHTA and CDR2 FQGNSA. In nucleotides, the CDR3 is TGTGCCAGCAGCTTTGGAGGACGGGGCACTGAAGCTTTCTTT. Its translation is CASSFGGRGTEAFF.

CDR3 bases: TGTGCCAGCAGAGTAAGAACAGGGGGCTCGGCAAAACTGTTTTTT. Translated, it gives CASRVRTGGSAKLFF. The chain recombines TRBV2 with TRBJ1-4; 9 bases match TRBD1. Trimming cost V 6 bases and J 10 bases; bases outside gene matches: 12. CDR3 size: 15 residues. Germline V gene data show CDR1 as SNHLY and CDR2 as FYNNEI.